This TCR beta chain was captured by sequencing in a study of cytomegalovirus exposure and HLA in healthy donors. Study-wide results and limits: TCR sequences were mostly rare, though some public TCRs occurred in many donors. In vitro, a few CMV-associated chains proved specific for CMV antigens.

The length of the CDR3 is 14 residues. CDR1 is SGHRS and CDR2 is YFSETQ in the germline V gene. V gave up 0 bases and J gave up 0 bases, with 6 bases separating them. Turning to this clone: The antigen is not known.

Among the 110 or so subjects of the validation cohort, separate from the approximately 700-subject first cohort, were the donors. Assay: immunoSEQ multiplex PCR; the TCRdb copy retains only in-frame clones and omits some. The data show roughly 120,000 clones, with approximately 89% seen just once and 3% to 4% held by the top ten. Sequencing was performed on PBMCs. The TCR was taken from a man aged 25-40 years in good health and CMV-seronegative. This chain links TRBV5-1 with TRBJ1-1; D is unclear. The CDR3 reads CASSLVRMNTEAFF. The CDR3 DNA follows: TGCGCCAGCAGCTTGGTTAGAATGAACACTGAAGCTTTCTTT.